This T cell receptor beta chain was captured in a study of T cell responses to AZD1222 COVID-19 vaccine. Notes on the study in general: Targeting of unmutated variant regions was reportedly seen in nearly half of spike-specific TCRs.

Some clones are missing from TCRdb's copy, which holds only in-frame ones; the method was immunoSEQ multiplex PCR. The table shows 100,000 to 150,000 clones, with 93% occurring only once. To note about this clone: Antigen unknown.

V shed 8 bases and J shed 0 bases, with 13 bases lying between them. The CDR3 is made up of 14 amino acids. Germline CDR1 reads LNHDA; CDR2 reads SQIVND (reference sequence). The rearrangement joins TRBV19 to TRBJ1-1, with D possibly being TRBD1 (5 bases). The specimen comprised peripheral blood, sampled on day 0 of AZD1222 vaccination. This clonotype was sampled from an adult in good health. The CDR3 sequence: CASCAEGMNTEAFF. CDR3 bases: TGTGCCAGTTGCGCTGAGGGGATGAACACTGAAGCTTTCTTT.